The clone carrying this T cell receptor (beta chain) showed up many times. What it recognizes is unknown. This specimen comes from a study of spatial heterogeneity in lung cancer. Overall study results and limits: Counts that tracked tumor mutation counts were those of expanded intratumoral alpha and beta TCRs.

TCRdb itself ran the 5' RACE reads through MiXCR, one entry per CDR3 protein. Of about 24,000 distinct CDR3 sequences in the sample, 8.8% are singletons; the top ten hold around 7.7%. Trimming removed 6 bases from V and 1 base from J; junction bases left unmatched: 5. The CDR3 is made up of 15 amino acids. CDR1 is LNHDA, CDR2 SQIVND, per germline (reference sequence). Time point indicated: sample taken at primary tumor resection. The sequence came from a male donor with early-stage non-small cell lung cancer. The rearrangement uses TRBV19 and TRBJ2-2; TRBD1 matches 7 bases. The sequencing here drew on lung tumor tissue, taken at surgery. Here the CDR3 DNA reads TGTGCCAGTAGGCTGACAGGGAAGAACACCGGGGAGCTGTTTTTT. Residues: CASRLTGKNTGELFF.